Each of the 20 T cell receptor beta chains below was sequenced from the same sample in a study of cytomegalovirus exposure and HLA in healthy donors. The protocol was immunoSEQ multiplex PCR, while the TCRdb copy is restricted to in-frame clones and leaves out a portion. The sample lists about 140,000 clones; approximately 82% were seen once. The sample consisted of PBMCs. These receptors all stem from a man aged 30 to 45 in good health and CMV-seropositive.

The chain is built from TRBV7-9 and TRBJ1-1, with 8 nucleotides matching TRBD1. V shed 5 bases, J shed 4 bases, and the junction held 12 bases outside the gene matches. The V gene's germline CDR1 is SEHNR and CDR2 FQNEAQ (reference sequence). CDR3 length: 16 residues. The CDR3 is CASSNGLDRASTEAFF. In DNA, the CDR3 is TGTGCCAGCAGCAACGGATTGGACAGGGCATCCACTGAAGCTTTCTTT.

The genes are TRBV11-2 and TRBJ1-2, with 11 bases that match TRBD1. V was clipped by 5 bases and J by 6 bases; unmatched bases: 8. The CDR3 spans 15 residues. CDR1 and CDR2 from the germline V gene are SGHAT and FQNNGV. The CDR3 nucleotides are TGTGCCAGCAGCAGCCTAAGGACAGGGGGCCATGGCTACACCTTC. This translates into CASSSLRTGGHGYTF. Full variable domain (missing parts from reference TRBV11-2 and TRBJ1-2): EAGVAQSPRYKIIEKRQSVAFWCNPISGHATLYWYQQILGQGPKLLIQFQNNGVVDDSQLPKDRFSAERLKGVDSTLKIQPAKLEDSAVYLCASSSLRTGGHGYTFGSGTRLTVV.

The chain is built from TRBV25-1 and TRBJ1-1; D remains unclear. The CDR3 totals 11 residues. The germline CDR1 and CDR2 sequences are MGHDK and SYGVNS. Deletions cut 8 bases from V and 2 bases from J, with 6 bases between. CDR3 sequence (DNA): TGTGCCAGCGTCAGAAACACTGAAGCTTTCTTT. This sequence encodes CASVRNTEAFF.

This chain links TRBV6-6 with TRBJ2-5; 9 bases map to TRBD1. CDR3 size: 15 residues. V lost 2 bases and J lost 5; bases outside the gene matches: 6. The germline gives CDR1 MNHNY, CDR2 SVGAGI (reference sequence). The CDR3 here is CASSYGQGLEETQYF. For the CDR3, the DNA is TGTGCCAGCAGTTACGGACAGGGGTTGGAGGAGACCCAGTACTTC.

The chain carries TRBV7-9 and TRBJ2-5; a weak D match, TRBD1 (5 bases). CDR1 SEHNR and CDR2 FQNEAQ come from the germline V gene (reference sequence). V gave up 3 bases and J gave up 2 bases, with 7 bases separating them. The CDR3 extends over 13 amino acids. As DNA, the CDR3 is TGTGCCAGCAGCTTCAGGGATCAAGAGACCCAGTACTTC. This encodes CASSFRDQETQYF.

The chain employs TRBV2 and TRBJ2-7; D is possibly TRBD1 (6 bases). CDR1 is SNHLY, CDR2 FYNNEI, per germline. This CDR3 has 15 amino acids. Deletions cut 1 base from V and 2 bases from J, with 12 bases between. CDR3 DNA sequence: TGTGCCAGCAGTGAAGGCCAGGGGTGGCCCTACGAGCAGTACTTC. Residues: CASSEGQGWPYEQYF.

This clone appeared a few times. CDR3 loop: CASRAGHYGYTF. Here the CDR3 DNA reads TGTGCCAGCAGGGCAGGCCACTATGGCTACACCTTC. The rearrangement joins TRBV2 to TRBJ1-2, with D uncertain. The CDR3 is 12 amino acids. Trimming left V 6 bases short and J 3 bases short, with 8 bases between. Germline values: CDR1 SNHLY, CDR2 FYNNEI.

The V and J genes are TRBV6-1 and TRBJ2-7; 9 positions match TRBD2. CDR1 is MNHNS and CDR2 is SASEGT in the germline V gene. With 0 bases clipped from V and 5 bases from J, the junction kept 5 bases outside the gene matches. The CDR3 runs to 15 residues. CDR3: CASSEASGRLDEQYF. CDR3 nucleotide sequence: TGTGCCAGCAGTGAAGCAAGCGGGAGGCTGGACGAGCAGTACTTC.

V is TRBV5-1 and J is TRBJ1-1, with D uncertain. This CDR3 spans 11 amino acids. In germline, CDR1 is SGHRS, CDR2 YFSETQ. Trimming shortened V by 4 bases and J by 5 bases, and 6 bases separated the two germline ends. DNA for the CDR3: TGCGCCAGCAGCGCCGGGACTGAAGCTTTCTTT. Amino acid sequence: CASSAGTEAFF. Drawing the rest from reference TRBV5-1 and TRBJ1-1, the complete variable domain is KAGVTQTPRYLIKTRGQQVTLSCSPISGHRSVSWYQQTPGQGLQFLFEYFSETQRNKGNFPGRFSGRQFSNSRSEMNVSTLELGDSALYLCASSAGTEAFFGQGTRLTVV.

This clone occurred a few times. V is TRBV5-1 and J is TRBJ2-2; 8 nucleotides align to TRBD2. CDR3 length: 16 residues. The germline CDR1 and CDR2 sequences are SGHRS and YFSETQ. Trimming at V came to 0 bases and at J to 4 bases, leaving 5 bases not matched to a gene. The CDR3 DNA reads as TGCGCCAGCAGCTTGGATCCTAGCGGGCGCACCGGGGAGCTGTTTTTT. It codes for CASSLDPSGRTGELFF.

This clone was detected a few times. V and J are TRBV7-2 and TRBJ2-2, with TRBD2 matching over 10 bases. Per germline, CDR1 SGHTA and CDR2 FQGNSA. The ends lost 1 base at V and 1 base at J; junction bases unmatched: 0. This CDR3 is built from 16 residues. CDR3 sequence reads: CASSLGTSGNTGELFF. The CDR3 DNA is TGTGCCAGCAGCTTAGGGACTAGCGGGAACACCGGGGAGCTGTTTTTT.

This clone was seen just once. V is TRBV5-4 and J is TRBJ2-6, with 7 bases that match TRBD2. Germline trimming cut 0 bases from V and 4 bases from J; bases unmatched to any gene: 10. Germline V gene sequence: CDR1 SGHNT, CDR2 YYREEE (reference sequence). This CDR3 has 18 residues. CDR3 coding DNA: TGTGCCAGCAGCTTGGGGCGGGGGACGGGAGCGGGGGCCAACGTCCTGACTTTC. Amino acid sequence: CASSLGRGTGAGANVLTF.

The chain combines TRBV7-9 with TRBJ2-1, with TRBD2 identical over 10 bases. The CDR3 extends over 15 amino acids. Germline trimming cut 2 bases from V and 9 bases from J; bases unmatched to any gene: 7. CDR1 and CDR2 from the germline V gene are SEHNR and FQNEAQ (reference sequence). CDR3 in DNA: TGTGCCAGCAGCTTATCAACTAGCGGGAATGGTGAGCAGTTCTTC. It specifies CASSLSTSGNGEQFF. The full variable domain, in which reference TRBV7-9 and TRBJ2-1 provide the parts outside the CDR3, is DTGVSQNPRHKITKRGQNVTFRCDPISEHNRLYWYRQTLGQGPEFLTYFQNEAQLEKSRLLSDRFSAERPKGSFSTLEIQRTEQGDSAMYLCASSLSTSGNGEQFFGPGTRLTVL.

The chain joins TRBV7-9 to TRBJ1-2; 8 bases line up with TRBD1. V dropped 0 bases and J dropped 6; count of bases not matched to a gene: 9. The length of the CDR3 is 16 residues. Germline values: CDR1 SEHNR, CDR2 FQNEAQ (reference sequence). The CDR3: CASSLASQGVPNGYTF. CDR3 in DNA: TGTGCCAGCAGCTTAGCCTCACAGGGGGTTCCAAATGGCTACACCTTC. The entire variable domain, with the rest obtained from reference TRBV7-9 and TRBJ1-2, is as follows: DTGVSQNPRHKITKRGQNVTFRCDPISEHNRLYWYRQTLGQGPEFLTYFQNEAQLEKSRLLSDRFSAERPKGSFSTLEIQRTEQGDSAMYLCASSLASQGVPNGYTFGSGTRLTVV.

The genes are TRBV6-5 and TRBJ2-7, with 8 nucleotides matching TRBD2. V trimming: 3 bases; J trimming: 4 bases; junction bases outside the gene matches: 5. This CDR3 region has 14 residues. The germline CDR1 and CDR2 sequences are MNHEY and SVGAGI. CDR3 nucleotides: TGTGCCAGCAGTTATGGGCGGGAGGCATACGAGCAGTACTTC. As protein: CASSYGREAYEQYF.

The V gene is TRBV2, the J gene TRBJ2-1; the match to TRBD2 covers 12 bases. CDR1 and CDR2 (germline): SNHLY, FYNNEI. The CDR3 is made up of 16 amino acids. V shed 4 bases and J 6 bases; nucleotides not matched to a gene: 7. CDR3 coding DNA: TGTGCCAGCAGTGCGGCTAGCGGGAGGGCCCGCAATGAGCAGTTCTTC. Amino acid sequence: CASSAASGRARNEQFF.

A few counts support this clone. The chain is built from TRBV5-5 and TRBJ2-7; D is unresolved. From germline, CDR1 is SGHKS and CDR2 YYEKEE (reference sequence). V was pared by 4 bases and J by 3 bases, with 14 bases between. This CDR3 comprises 14 residues. For the CDR3, the DNA is TGTGCCAGCAGCGCGGTGCGAGTGGACTACGAGCAGTACTTC. This encodes CASSAVRVDYEQYF.

The chain couples TRBV29-1 to TRBJ2-7, with D maybe TRBD2 (5 bases). CDR3 length equals 12 residues. V lost 5 bases and J lost 0, with 8 bases in between. Per the germline V gene, CDR1 is SQVTM and CDR2 is ANQGSEA. The CDR3 reads CSVTGSSYEQYF. CDR3 nucleotide sequence: TGCAGCGTTACGGGGAGCTCCTACGAGCAGTACTTC.

This clone has a handful of counts. V and J are TRBV5-1 and TRBJ1-2, with a possible D match to TRBD1 (6 bases). The V gene lost 3 bases and the J gene lost 0 bases, with 9 bases spanning the gap. Per germline, CDR1 SGHRS and CDR2 YFSETQ. This CDR3 has 14 residues. The CDR3 DNA follows: TGCGCCAGCAGCTCGGACAGTGCTAACTATGGCTACACCTTC. Translating gives CASSSDSANYGYTF.

This chain links TRBV6-5 with TRBJ2-1, with a weak D call TRBD2 (6 bases). The ends were cut back, 6 bases at V and 6 bases at J, with 18 bases in the middle. CDR1 MNHEY and CDR2 SVGAGI come from the germline V gene. The CDR3 consists of 15 residues. CDR3 DNA sequence: TGTGCCAGCAGGCCCGGGGGACTCCAGGGCAATGAGCAGTTCTTC. Amino acid sequence: CASRPGGLQGNEQFF.